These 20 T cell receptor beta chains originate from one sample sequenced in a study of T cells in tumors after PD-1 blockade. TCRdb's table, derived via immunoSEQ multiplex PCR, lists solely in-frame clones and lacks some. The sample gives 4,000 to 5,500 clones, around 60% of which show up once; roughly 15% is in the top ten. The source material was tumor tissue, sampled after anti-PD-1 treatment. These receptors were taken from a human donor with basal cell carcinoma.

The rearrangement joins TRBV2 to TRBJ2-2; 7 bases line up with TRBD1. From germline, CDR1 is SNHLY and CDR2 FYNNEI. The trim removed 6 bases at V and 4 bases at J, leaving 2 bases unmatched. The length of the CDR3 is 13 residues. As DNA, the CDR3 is TGTGCCAGCAGGCGACAGGGCACCGGGGAGCTGTTTTTT. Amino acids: CASRRQGTGELFF.

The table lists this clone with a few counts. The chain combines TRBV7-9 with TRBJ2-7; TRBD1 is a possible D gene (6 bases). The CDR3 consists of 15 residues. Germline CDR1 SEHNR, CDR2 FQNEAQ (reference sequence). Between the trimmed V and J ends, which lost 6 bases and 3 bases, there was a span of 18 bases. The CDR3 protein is CASSYDEGEHYEQYF. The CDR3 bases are TGTGCCAGCAGTTACGATGAGGGGGAGCACTACGAGCAGTACTTC. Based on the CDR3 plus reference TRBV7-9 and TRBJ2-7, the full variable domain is DTGVSQNPRHKITKRGQNVTFRCDPISEHNRLYWYRQTLGQGPEFLTYFQNEAQLEKSRLLSDRFSAERPKGSFSTLEIQRTEQGDSAMYLCASSYDEGEHYEQYFGPGTRLTVT.

CDR3 DNA sequence: TGTGCCAGCAGCCACCCCCGGGGCCTCTCCTACGAGCAGTACTTC. Amino acids: CASSHPRGLSYEQYF. The gene calls are TRBV3-1 (or the pseudogene TRBV3-2) and TRBJ2-7; D possibly uses TRBD1 or TRBD2 (5 bases each). The CDR3 is 15 residues long. CDR1 and CDR2 from the germline V gene are LGHDT and YNNKEL (reference sequence). V lost 3 bases to trimming and J lost 0 bases, with 12 bases between them.

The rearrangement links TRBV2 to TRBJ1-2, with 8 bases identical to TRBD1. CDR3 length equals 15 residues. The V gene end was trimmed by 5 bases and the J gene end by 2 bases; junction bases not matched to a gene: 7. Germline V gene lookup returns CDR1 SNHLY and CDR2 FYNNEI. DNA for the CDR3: TGTGCCAGCAGTTTAGGTCAGGGGGCGAACTATGGCTACACCTTC. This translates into CASSLGQGANYGYTF.

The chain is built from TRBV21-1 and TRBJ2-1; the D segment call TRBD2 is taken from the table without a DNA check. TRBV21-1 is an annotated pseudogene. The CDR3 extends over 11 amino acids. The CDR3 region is CASRTNNEQFF. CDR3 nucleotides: TGTGCCAGCAGGACTAACAATGAGCAGTTCTTC.

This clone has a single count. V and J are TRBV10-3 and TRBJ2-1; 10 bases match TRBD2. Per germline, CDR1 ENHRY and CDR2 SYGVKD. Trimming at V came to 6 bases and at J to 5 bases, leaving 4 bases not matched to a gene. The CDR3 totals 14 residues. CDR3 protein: CAIRPGTSDNEQFF. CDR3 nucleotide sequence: TGTGCCATCAGACCCGGGACTAGCGACAATGAGCAGTTCTTC.

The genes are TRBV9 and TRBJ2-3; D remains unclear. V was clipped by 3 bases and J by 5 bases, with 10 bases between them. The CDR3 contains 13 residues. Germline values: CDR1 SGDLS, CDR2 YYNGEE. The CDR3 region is CASSEGRVDTQYF. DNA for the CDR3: TGTGCCAGCAGCGAAGGACGAGTAGATACGCAGTATTTT.

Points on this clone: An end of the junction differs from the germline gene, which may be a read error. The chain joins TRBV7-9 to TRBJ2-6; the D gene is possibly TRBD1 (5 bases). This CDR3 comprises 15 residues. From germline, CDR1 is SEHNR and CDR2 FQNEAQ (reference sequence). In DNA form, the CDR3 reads TGTGCCAGCAACTACCATGGTCCTGGGGCCAACATCCTGACTTTC. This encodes CASNYHGPGANILTF.

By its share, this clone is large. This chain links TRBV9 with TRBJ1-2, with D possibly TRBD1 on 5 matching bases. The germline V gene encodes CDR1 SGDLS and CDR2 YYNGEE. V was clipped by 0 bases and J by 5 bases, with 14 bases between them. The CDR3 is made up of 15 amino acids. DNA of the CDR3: TGTGCCAGCAGCGTAGCCCCGGGGGATCTGTATGGCTACACCTTC. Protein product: CASSVAPGDLYGYTF.

This CDR3 is CASSFNKNPYYGYTF. The CDR3 coding sequence is TGTGCCAGCAGCTTTAACAAAAACCCCTACTATGGCTACACCTTC. J is TRBJ1-2 and V is TRBV5-4; D remains unclear. Germline assignment: CDR1 SGHNT and CDR2 YYREEE (reference sequence). This CDR3 comprises 15 residues. The ends were cut back, 2 bases at V and 3 bases at J, with 14 bases in the middle.

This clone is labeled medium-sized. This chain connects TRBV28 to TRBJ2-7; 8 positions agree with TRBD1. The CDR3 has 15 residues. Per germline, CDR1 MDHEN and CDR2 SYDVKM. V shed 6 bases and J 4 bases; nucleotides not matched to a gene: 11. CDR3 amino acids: CASRMDRASQYEQYF. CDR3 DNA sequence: TGTGCCAGCAGGATGGACAGGGCATCCCAGTACGAGCAGTACTTC. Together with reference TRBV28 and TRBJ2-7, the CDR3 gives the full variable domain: DVKVTQSSRYLVKRTGEKVFLECVQDMDHENMFWYRQDPGLGLRLIYFSYDVKMKEKGDIPEGYSVSREKKERFSLILESASTNQTSMYLCASRMDRASQYEQYFGPGTRLTVT.

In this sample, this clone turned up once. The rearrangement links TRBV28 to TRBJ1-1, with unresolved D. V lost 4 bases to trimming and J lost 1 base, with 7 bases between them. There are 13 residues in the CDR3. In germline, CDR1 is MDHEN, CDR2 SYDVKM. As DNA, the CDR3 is TGTGCCAGCAGTTCCCCAGGGAACACTGAAGCTTTCTTT. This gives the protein CASSSPGNTEAFF. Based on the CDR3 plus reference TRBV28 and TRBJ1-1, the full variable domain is DVKVTQSSRYLVKRTGEKVFLECVQDMDHENMFWYRQDPGLGLRLIYFSYDVKMKEKGDIPEGYSVSREKKERFSLILESASTNQTSMYLCASSSPGNTEAFFGQGTRLTVV.

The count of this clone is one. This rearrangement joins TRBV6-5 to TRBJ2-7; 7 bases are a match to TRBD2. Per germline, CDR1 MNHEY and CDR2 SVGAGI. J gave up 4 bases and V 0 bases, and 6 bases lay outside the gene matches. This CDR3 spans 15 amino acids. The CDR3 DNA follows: TGTGCCAGCAGTTACTCGTATGATAGCGGGTACGAGCAGTACTTC. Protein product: CASSYSYDSGYEQYF.

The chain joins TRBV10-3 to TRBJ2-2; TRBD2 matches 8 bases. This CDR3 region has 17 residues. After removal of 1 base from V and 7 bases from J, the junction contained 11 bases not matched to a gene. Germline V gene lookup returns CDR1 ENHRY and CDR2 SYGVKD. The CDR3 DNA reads TGTGCCATCAGTGAGTTTGGGACTAGTTATGAGAGCGGGGAGCTGTTTTTT. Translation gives CAISEFGTSYESGELFF.

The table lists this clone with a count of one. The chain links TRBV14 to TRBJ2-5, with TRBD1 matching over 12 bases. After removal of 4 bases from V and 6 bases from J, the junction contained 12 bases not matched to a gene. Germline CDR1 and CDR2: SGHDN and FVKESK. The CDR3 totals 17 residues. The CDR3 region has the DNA TGTGCCAGCAGCCTGCCCGGGACAGGGGGCGCCGGGCAGACCCAGTACTTC. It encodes CASSLPGTGGAGQTQYF.

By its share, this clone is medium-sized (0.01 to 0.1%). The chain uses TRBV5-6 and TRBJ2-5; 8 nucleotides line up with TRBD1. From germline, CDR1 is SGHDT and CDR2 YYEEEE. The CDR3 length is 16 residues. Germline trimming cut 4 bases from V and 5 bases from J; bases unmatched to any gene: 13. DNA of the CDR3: TGTGCCAGCAGCGGAGGGGACAGGATTGTTGGCGAGACCCAGTACTTC. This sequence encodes CASSGGDRIVGETQYF.

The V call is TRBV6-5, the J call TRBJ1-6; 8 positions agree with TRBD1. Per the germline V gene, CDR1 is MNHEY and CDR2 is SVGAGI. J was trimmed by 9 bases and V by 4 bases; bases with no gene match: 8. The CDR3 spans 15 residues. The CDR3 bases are TGTGCCAGCAGTTCCGATACAGGGGGGAGTTCACCCCTCCACTTT. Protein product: CASSSDTGGSSPLHF.

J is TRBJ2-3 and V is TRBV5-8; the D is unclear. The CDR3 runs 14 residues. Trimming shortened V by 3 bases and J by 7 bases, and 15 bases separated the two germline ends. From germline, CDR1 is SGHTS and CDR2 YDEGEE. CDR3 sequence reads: CASSYRVPGYTQYF. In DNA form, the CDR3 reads TGTGCCAGCAGCTACCGGGTCCCGGGCTATACGCAGTATTTT. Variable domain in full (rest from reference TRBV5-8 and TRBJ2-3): EAGVTQSPTHLIKTRGQQATLRCSPISGHTSVYWYQQALGLGLQFLLWYDEGEERNRGNFPPRFSGRQFPNYSSELNVNALELEDSALYLCASSYRVPGYTQYFGPGTRLTVL.

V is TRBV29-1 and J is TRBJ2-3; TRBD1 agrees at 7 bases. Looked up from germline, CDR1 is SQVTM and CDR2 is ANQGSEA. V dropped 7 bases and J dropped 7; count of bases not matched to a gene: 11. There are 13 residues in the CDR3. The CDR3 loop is CSAQTGKYHTQYF. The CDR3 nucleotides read TGCAGCGCACAGACAGGGAAGTATCATACGCAGTATTTT.

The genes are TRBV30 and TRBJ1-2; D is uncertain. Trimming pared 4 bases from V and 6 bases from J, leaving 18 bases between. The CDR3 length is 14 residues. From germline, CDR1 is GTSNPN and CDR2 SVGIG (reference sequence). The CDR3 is CAWTGVNVGHGYTF. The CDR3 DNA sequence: TGTGCCTGGACGGGCGTCAACGTCGGACATGGCTACACCTTC.